These T cell receptor beta chains were read from a single sample in a study of OX40 agonist ivuxolimab in advanced cancers. Method: immunoSEQ multiplex PCR; TCRdb's copy keeps in-frame clones and lacks some. The sample records more than 50,000 clones, approximately 89% being singletons. This specimen was CD4+ or CD8+ T cells sorted from blood, taken in a trial of the OX40 agonist ivuxolimab. These receptors were taken from an adult with an advanced solid tumor such as melanoma, head and neck, liver or kidney cancer. Both conserved end residues are trimmed from each CDR3. The D gene is left open where the match is weak.

j_gene | v_gene | d_gene | CDR3aa
TRBJ2-1 | TRBV7-6 | TRBD2 | ASSLARAGGGEQF
TRBJ2-7 | TRBV29-1 | - | SVRTENYEQY
TRBJ2-2 | TRBV28 | - | ASSPATGRGFSNTGELF
TRBJ2-1 | TRBV6-5 | - | ASSYSPYNEQF
TRBJ2-7 | TRBV27 | - | ASSHPGVSTYEQY
TRBJ2-3 | TRBV13 | - | ASSQDKGAADTQY
TRBJ2-1 | TRBV2 | - | ASTPPGRDEQF
TRBJ1-1 | TRBV5-1 | TRBD1 | ASGTGWVNTEAF
TRBJ2-3 | TRBV5-8 | TRBD1 | ASSWTGPLDTQY
TRBJ1-6 | TRBV27 | - | ASSFGGPNSPLH
TRBJ2-7 | TRBV7-9 | - | ASSSVWGEFAYEQY
TRBJ2-7 | TRBV27 | - | ASSSPSEPAYEQY
TRBJ2-5 | TRBV7-9 | - | ASSLEGGWYQETQY
TRBJ1-5 | TRBV28 | - | ASSPLPRDYSNQPQH
TRBJ1-5 | TRBV2 | TRBD1 | ASLGKTGDQPQH
TRBJ2-1 | TRBV10-1 | TRBD2 | ASSESLLAGAFKSYNEQF
TRBJ1-1 | TRBV5-6 | - | ASSLWRGLNTEAF
TRBJ2-7 | TRBV28 | - | ASSLRVVGPSYEQY
TRBJ2-2 | TRBV27 | - | ASSSREGSTGELF
TRBJ1-1 | TRBV5-4 | - | ASSLNTEAF
TRBJ2-7 | TRBV2 | TRBD1 | ASMGTAVRGLQYEQY
TRBJ1-5 | TRBV25-1 | TRBD1 | ASSETGIQPQH
TRBJ2-4 | TRBV12-1 | - | ASSFNYRGLAKNIQY
TRBJ2-7 | TRBV29-1 | TRBD1 | SVADRGSYEQY
TRBJ2-3 | TRBV14 | - | ASTYTGDTQY
TRBJ1-3 | TRBV6-1 | - | ATRGGTGNTIY
TRBJ2-1 | TRBV11-2 | - | ASSSRTPHNSYNEQF
TRBJ2-2 | TRBV7-9 | TRBD1 | ASSLETGETGELF
TRBJ2-7 | TRBV7-7 | TRBD1 | ASSLGQGTTYEQY
TRBJ2-7 | TRBV5-6 | - | ASSLAGWEQY
TRBJ2-1 | TRBV4-1 | - | ASSHKSSYNEQF
TRBJ2-3 | TRBV9 | TRBD2 | ASSVPSGGESFGTDTQY
TRBJ2-7 | TRBV6-5 | - | ASITPIHYEQY
TRBJ1-1 | TRBV4-1 | TRBD1 | ASSQWGQGNTEAF
TRBJ1-6 | TRBV28 | - | ASSLPQVGDSPLH
TRBJ2-1 | TRBV4-2 | TRBD1 | ASSRTGVADEQF
TRBJ2-3 | TRBV27 | - | ASGPPTDTQY
TRBJ1-4 | TRBV19 | TRBD1 | ASSIPKTGINEKLF
TRBJ2-2 | TRBV29-1 | - | SVLIGTPTGELF
TRBJ1-5 | TRBV28 | - | ASSFRSNQPQH
TRBJ1-2 | TRBV29-1 | - | SSKPPGQIYGYT
TRBJ2-1 | TRBV6-1 | TRBD2 | ASSLAGSSYNEQF
TRBJ1-5 | TRBV11-2 | - | ASSPGINQPQH
TRBJ1-6 | TRBV6-5 | - | ASTPGTYNSPLH
TRBJ1-1 | TRBV19 | - | ASSIYSTEAF
TRBJ1-3 | TRBV4-1 | - | ASSQDGGGAIY
TRBJ2-7 | TRBV7-9 | - | ASSLAGAPEQY
TRBJ1-2 | TRBV2 | TRBD1 | AKRDRGNYGYT
TRBJ2-7 | TRBV5-1 | - | ASSLGLGQSSYEQY
TRBJ2-7 | TRBV5-6 | - | ASSFGGNLYEQY
TRBJ1-2 | TRBV12-5 | - | ATAWGGNYGYT
TRBJ2-3 | TRBV7-9 | - | ASSPDSPWGTDTQY
TRBJ2-7 | TRBV27 | - | ASSPSAPSYEQY
TRBJ2-7 | TRBV7-9 | TRBD2 | ASSPYLGTSSYEQY
TRBJ2-7 | TRBV4-1 | - | ASSHLQDYEQY